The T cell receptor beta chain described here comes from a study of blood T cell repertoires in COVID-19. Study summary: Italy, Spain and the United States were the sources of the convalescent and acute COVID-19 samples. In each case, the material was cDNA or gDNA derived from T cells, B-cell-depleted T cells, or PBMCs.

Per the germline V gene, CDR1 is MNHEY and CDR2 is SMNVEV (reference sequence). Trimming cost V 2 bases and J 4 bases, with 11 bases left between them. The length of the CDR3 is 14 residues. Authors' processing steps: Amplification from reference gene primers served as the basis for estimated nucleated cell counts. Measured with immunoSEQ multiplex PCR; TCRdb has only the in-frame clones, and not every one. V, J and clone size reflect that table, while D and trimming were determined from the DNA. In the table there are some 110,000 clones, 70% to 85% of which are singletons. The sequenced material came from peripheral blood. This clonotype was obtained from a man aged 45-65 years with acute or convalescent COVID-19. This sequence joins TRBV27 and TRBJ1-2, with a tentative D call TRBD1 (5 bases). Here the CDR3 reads CASSLTGLSYGYTF. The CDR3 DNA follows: TGTGCCAGCAGTTTAACGGGACTGTCCTATGGCTACACCTTC.